The entry that follows covers one T cell receptor (beta chain) sequence. Its antigen is unidentified. This entry comes from a study of shared clonotypes between healthy human individuals. Study-wide findings and caveats: It was anticipated that sequencing depth would influence how many clonotypes donors shared. The four-donor shared clonotypes exceeded non-shared clonotypes in generation probability, with non-shared ones scoring lower.

Genomic DNA per cell subset filled all wells of several immunoSEQ plates. Measured with immunoSEQ multiplex PCR; TCRdb has only the in-frame clones, and not every one. In the table there are approximately 2,000,000 clones, around 93% of which are singletons. Terminally differentiated effector memory CD45RA+ cells were excluded by CCR7 positive selection of CD45RO-negative cells. Only Caucasian adults living in Nashville, Tennessee made up the donor group. V was shortened by 8 bases and J by 8 bases, with 22 bases between the two germline ends. This CDR3 is 15 amino acids long. Germline V gene lookup returns CDR1 MNHNS and CDR2 SASEGT.

Sequences were obtained from naive CD8+ T cells from PBMCs. The sequence came from a man aged 18 to 30 in good health. Some clones in this sample may be carry-over from other donors' samples. J is TRBJ2-1 and V is TRBV6-1; a possible D gene is TRBD2 (6 bases). For the CDR3, the DNA is TGTGCCAGCGAGCCCTTGGGGGGACCTGGGGATGAGCAGTTCTTC. Its translation is CASEPLGGPGDEQFF.